Following are 23 T cell receptor beta chains from one sample sequenced in a study. Cells sorted as Tregs were CD4+, CD25+ and CD127-/low. Each CDR3 protein is one row after TCRdb ran MiXCR on the 5' RACE reads. The sample shows about 9,800 distinct CDR3 sequences, approximately 24% of them seen only once. Source material: Tregs sorted from blood. The source is a female donor with breast cancer.

This clonotype was recorded only once. The V gene is TRBV5-5, the J gene TRBJ2-7; no clear D gene. V lost 3 bases and J lost 2, with 9 bases in between. The germline CDR1 and CDR2 sequences are SGHKS and YYEKEE (reference sequence). The CDR3 length is 13 residues. The CDR3 nucleotides are TGTGCCAGCAGCTACCACGGAGCCTACGAGCAGTACTTC. It yields the protein CASSYHGAYEQYF.

About this clonotype: One end of the junction is discordant with germline, which a read error may explain. The V and J genes are TRBV4-1 and TRBJ1-1; D perhaps matches TRBD1 (5 bases). The germline V gene has CDR1 MGHRA and CDR2 YSYEKL. The CDR3 length is 15 residues. The CDR3 DNA sequence: TGCGCCAGCAGCCAGGTGGGGGGGTTGAACACTGAAGTTTTCTTT. Encoded protein: CASSQVGGLNTEVFF.

The rearrangement joins TRBV12-3 or TRBV12-4 to TRBJ2-7; weak D call: TRBD1 (6 bases). This CDR3 is 16 amino acids long. With 6 bases removed from V and 2 bases from J, the gap between germline ends came to 20 bases. The DNA for the CDR3 is TGTGCCAGCAGCCAAGGACAGTTAAACGGGGCCTACGAGCAGTACTTC. This encodes CASSQGQLNGAYEQYF.

Worth noting for this clonotype: It may be a read error: a sequence one base away is much more abundant. The gene calls are TRBV20-1 and TRBJ1-1; D call uncertain. Germline CDR1 is DFQATT and CDR2 is SNEGSKA (reference sequence). This CDR3 has 14 amino acids. This CDR3 is CGARSLGQNTEAFF. CDR3 in DNA: TGCGGTGCTAGGTCTCTCGGGCAGAACACTGAAGCTTTCTTT.

This clonotype was detected ten times or more. The chain couples TRBV29-1 to TRBJ2-7; tentatively, D is TRBD1 (5 bases). CDR1 and CDR2 (germline): SQVTM, ANQGSEA. The CDR3 has 12 residues. V was trimmed by 5 bases and J by 2 bases, leaving 10 bases between them. The CDR3: CSVKKGPYEQYF. CDR3 nucleotides: TGCAGCGTTAAAAAGGGGCCCTACGAGCAGTACTTC.

This clonotype is medium-sized. The CDR3 coding sequence is TGCAGTGCCCAGAAGGGACAGCTGAACACTGAAGCTTTCTTT. Protein sequence: CSAQKGQLNTEAFF. The chain links TRBV20-1 to TRBJ1-1, with 7 bases fitting TRBD1. The CDR3 extends over 14 amino acids. CDR1 and CDR2 from the germline V gene are DFQATT and SNEGSKA (reference sequence). Trimming cost V 6 bases and J 0 bases; bases outside gene matches: 7.

This clonotype was observed many times. Here the CDR3 reads CASRASGFNTEAFF. The CDR3 region has the DNA TGTGCCAGCAGGGCTTCCGGGTTTAACACTGAAGCTTTCTTT. This sequence joins TRBV25-1 and TRBJ1-1; D unresolved. The V end was cut by 6 bases, the J end by 2 bases, with 13 bases between. The length of the CDR3 is 14 residues. Germline V lookup: CDR1 MGHDK, CDR2 SYGVNS.

This clonotype appeared many times. The chain employs TRBV20-1 and TRBJ2-2, with 10 bases aligning to TRBD1. CDR3 length: 16 residues. V was clipped by 5 bases and J by 6 bases; unmatched bases: 12. The germline V gene has CDR1 DFQATT and CDR2 SNEGSKA (reference sequence). CDR3 DNA: TGCAGTGCTCGCCTAAATCCGGGACAGGGGTCCGGGGAGCTGTTTTTT. As protein: CSARLNPGQGSGELFF.

This clonotype has only one observation. This sequence may be a read error, since a much larger clone differs from it by one base. The chain links TRBV28 to TRBJ2-7, with TRBD2 matching over 7 bases. V shed 0 bases and J 4 bases; nucleotides not matched to a gene: 9. Germline V lookup: CDR1 MDHEN, CDR2 SYDVKM. The CDR3 is 16 amino acids. CDR3 DNA: TGTGCCAGCAGTTTATGGAGGGAGGGCCAATGGTACGAGCAGTACTTC. Translated: CASSLWREGQWYEQYF.

By sample fraction, this clonotype is medium-sized (0.01 to 0.1%). The rearrangement uses TRBV19 and TRBJ1-2; the D is unclear. This CDR3 has 13 amino acids. The V gene lost 7 bases and the J gene lost 2 bases, with 11 bases spanning the gap. Germline V CDR1 and CDR2: LNHDA, SQIVND (reference sequence). The CDR3 DNA sequence: TGTGCCAGTACCCCCGGAGGGAACTATGGCTACACCTTC. It specifies CASTPGGNYGYTF.

This clonotype has a count of ten or more. This chain joins TRBV20-1 and TRBJ2-1; 9 nucleotides agree with TRBD2. CDR1 DFQATT and CDR2 SNEGSKA come from the germline V gene (reference sequence). V lost 6 bases, J lost 10 bases, and 10 bases stayed unmatched. The CDR3 is made up of 13 amino acids. Here the CDR3 reads CSAPPREGLEQFF. The CDR3 bases are TGCAGTGCGCCCCCGCGGGAGGGCCTCGAGCAGTTCTTC.

At least ten counts were recorded for this clonotype. CDR3 coding DNA: TGTGCCAGCAGTTTTGGCGGTTCTATGAACACTGAAGCTTTCTTT. The encoded protein is CASSFGGSMNTEAFF. This chain joins TRBV12-3 or TRBV12-4 and TRBJ1-1; D remains unclear. The CDR3 is made up of 15 amino acids. Trimming took off 3 bases at V and 0 bases at J, with 11 bases between the two ends.

The chain is built from TRBV20-1 and TRBJ1-2, with D perhaps TRBD1 (6 bases). The V end was cut by 1 base, the J end by 2 bases, with 11 bases between. This CDR3 has 14 residues. Germline values: CDR1 DFQATT, CDR2 SNEGSKA (reference sequence). The chain's CDR3 is CSARGGAGNYGYTF. For the CDR3, the DNA is TGCAGTGCTAGAGGGGGGGCAGGGAACTATGGCTACACCTTC.

About this clonotype: A clone one base away is much larger, so this may be a read error. This chain links TRBV4-1 with TRBJ2-1, with 10 bases matching TRBD2. The length of the CDR3 is 16 residues. Germline V CDR1 and CDR2: MGHRA, YSYEKL. CDR3 sequence reads: CASSQVGLAVYSEQFF. In nucleotides, the CDR3 is TGCGCCAGCAGCCAAGTAGGACTAGCGGTTTACAGTGAGCAGTTCTTC.

This clonotype rates as medium-sized. This chain connects TRBV6-5 to TRBJ2-7; TRBD1 matches 9 bases. With 1 base clipped from V and 4 bases from J, the junction kept 8 bases outside the gene matches. Germline CDR1 and CDR2: MNHEY and SVGAGI. The CDR3 length is 16 residues. The chain's CDR3 is CASSYYRGDREYEQYF. The CDR3 DNA sequence: TGTGCCAGCAGTTACTACCGCGGGGACAGGGAGTACGAGCAGTACTTC.

The rearrangement joins TRBV18 to TRBJ1-5; D unclear. Germline-derived CDR1 and CDR2 are KGHSH and LQKENI. The CDR3 is 13 residues long. The V gene lost 1 base and the J gene lost 7 bases, with 8 bases spanning the gap. The CDR3 loop reads CASSPQRHQPQHF. The CDR3 DNA is TGTGCCAGCTCACCACAGCGTCACCAGCCCCAGCATTTT. Filled out from reference TRBV18 and TRBJ1-5, the complete variable domain reads NAGVMQNPRHLVRRRGQEARLRCSPMKGHSHVYWYRQLPEEGLKFMVYLQKENIIDESGMPKERFSAEFPKEGPSILRIQQVVRGDSAAYFCASSPQRHQPQHFGDGTRLSIL.

This clonotype appeared many times. For the CDR3, the DNA is TGTGCCAGCAGCTTAGGTCAGGGAGGTCATACCGGGGAGCTGTTTTTT. As protein: CASSLGQGGHTGELFF. The chain combines TRBV7-6 with TRBJ2-2; TRBD2 is a possible D gene (6 bases). The CDR3 is 16 amino acids. Germline CDR1 SGHVS, CDR2 FNYEAQ. The V end lost 1 base, the J end lost 5 bases, and 14 bases lay between the germline ends.

This clonotype is categorized as medium-sized (0.01 to 0.1%). The chain employs TRBV29-1 and TRBJ2-1; weak D call: TRBD1 (5 bases). This CDR3 has 15 amino acids. The V and J ends lost 3 bases and 2 bases respectively, with 14 bases between them. Per germline, CDR1 SQVTM and CDR2 ANQGSEA. CDR3: CSVDDSISPYNEQFF. As DNA, the CDR3 is TGCAGCGTTGACGACAGTATTAGCCCCTACAATGAGCAGTTCTTC.

The V and J genes are TRBV10-2 and TRBJ1-2; the match to TRBD1 covers 8 bases. CDR1 and CDR2 from the germline V gene are WSHSY and SAAADI. The CDR3 is made up of 14 amino acids. V lost 0 bases, J lost 5 bases, and 2 bases stayed unmatched. The CDR3 bases are TGCGCCAGCAGTGAGTCGGACAGGGATTATGGCTACACCTTC. Protein product: CASSESDRDYGYTF.

This clonotype is termed medium-sized. The chain uses TRBV7-9 and TRBJ2-7; D call uncertain. The V end was cut by 1 base, the J end by 6 bases, with 19 bases between. Per the germline V gene, CDR1 is SEHNR and CDR2 is FQNEAQ (reference sequence). The CDR3 loop spans 16 amino acids. The CDR3 DNA follows: TGTGCCAGCAGCTTAGATCCACAAGGCCGCCATGGCGAGCAGTACTTC. Translated: CASSLDPQGRHGEQYF.

This clonotype is labeled as medium-sized. J is TRBJ1-1 and V is TRBV4-1; D gene unclear. The germline CDR1 and CDR2 sequences are MGHRA and YSYEKL. With 0 bases removed from V and 1 base from J, the gap between germline ends came to 6 bases. The CDR3 is made up of 14 amino acids. The CDR3 coding sequence is TGCGCCAGCAGCCAAGATTTGGCGAACACTGAAGCTTTCTTT. Translated: CASSQDLANTEAFF.

This clonotype counts as medium-sized. J is TRBJ2-1 and V is TRBV20-1; TRBD2 agrees at 9 bases. The CDR3 is made up of 15 amino acids. The trim removed 2 bases at V and 5 bases at J, leaving 7 bases unmatched. CDR1 is DFQATT, CDR2 SNEGSKA, per germline (reference sequence). CDR3 in amino acids: CSARSPAGGHNEQFF. The CDR3 DNA is TGCAGTGCTAGATCCCCAGCGGGAGGCCACAATGAGCAGTTCTTC.

V gene TRBV6-5 combines with J gene TRBJ2-7, with D uncertain. The CDR3 consists of 15 residues. V dropped 6 bases and J dropped 7 bases, with 22 bases sitting between them. The germline gives CDR1 MNHEY, CDR2 SVGAGI. The CDR3 DNA follows: TGTGCCAGCAGCGCCCCTGGGCTGGCCCGTGGTGAGCAGTACTTC. This translates into CASSAPGLARGEQYF.